The entry that follows covers one T cell receptor (beta chain) sequence. Assay used: immunoSEQ multiplex PCR; TCRdb lists only in-frame clones, some missing. Found here are more than 2 million clones, under 97% of them singletons; the top ten hold more than 0.1%. This specimen comes from a study of shared clonotypes between healthy human individuals. Study context: CD4 naive and memory got three plates each, CD8 naive two, CD8 memory one.

The CDR3 loop spans 16 amino acids. Trimming pared 0 bases from V and 0 bases from J, leaving 10 bases between. CDR1 is KGHSH, CDR2 LQKENI, per germline. Sequencing used naive CD4+ T cells sorted from blood. Subset indicated: CD45RA+ positively selected. The chain uses TRBV18 and TRBJ2-3; D is ambiguous. The clonotype comes from a man younger than 30 in good health. For the CDR3, the DNA is TGTGCCAGCTCACCACCGAATGTTGCGAGCACAGATACGCAGTATTTT. Translating it yields CASSPPNVASTDTQYF.